These 27 T cell receptor beta chains came from one sample sequenced in a study of T cells in Graves' hyperthyroidism and ophthalmopathy. TCR beta CDR3 regions were amplified from RNA. HTBI primers were the set used in a first-round RT-PCR of the TCR CDR3. TCRdb fed the multiplex PCR reads into MiXCR, producing one record per CDR3 protein. Of about 740,000 distinct CDR3 sequences in the sample, about 14% were seen once. The sample was blood. The receptors stem from a woman aged 18-29 years with Graves' hyperthyroidism.

This clonotype was seen many times. The chain has TRBV18 and TRBJ2-3; D not certain. The CDR3 sequence is 13 residues long. The germline CDR1 and CDR2 sequences are KGHSH and LQKENI. The V and J ends lost 3 bases and 6 bases respectively, with 10 bases between them. Here the CDR3 reads CASSPQPRDTQYF. CDR3 DNA: TGTGCCAGCTCACCCCAACCGCGGGATACGCAGTATTTT.

This sequence joins TRBV11-2 and TRBJ2-1; unclear D gene. Germline assignment: CDR1 SGHAT and CDR2 FQNNGV. The CDR3 spans 11 residues. Deletions cut 5 bases from V and 10 bases from J, with 9 bases between. CDR3 coding DNA: TGTGCCAGCAGCCCAAGTAGCGAGCAGTTCTTC. Its protein is CASSPSSEQFF.

This clonotype came up many times. The chain employs TRBV20-1 and TRBJ2-7; 8 positions agree with TRBD2. Germline values: CDR1 DFQATT, CDR2 SNEGSKA (reference sequence). The ends lost 0 bases at V and 7 bases at J; junction bases unmatched: 11. The CDR3 length is 15 residues. The CDR3 loop reads CSARDRASGPGEQYF. For the CDR3, the DNA is TGCAGTGCTAGAGATCGGGCTAGCGGGCCGGGGGAGCAGTACTTC.

This clonotype was detected only a few times. The gene calls are TRBV4-2 and TRBJ2-5, with TRBD1 as a possible D gene (5 bases). Germline CDR1 is LGHNA and CDR2 is YNFKEQ. CDR3 length equals 15 residues. Trimming took off 0 bases at V and 5 bases at J, with 13 bases between the two ends. CDR3 residues: CASSQDEGARETQYF. CDR3 nucleotides: TGTGCCAGCAGCCAAGACGAAGGGGCGAGGGAGACCCAGTACTTC.

This clonotype was seen repeatedly, ten times or more. In nucleotides, the CDR3 is TGTGCCAGCAGCATGACAGGGAACAATGAGCAGTTCTTC. It encodes CASSMTGNNEQFF. The chain recombines TRBV7-2 with TRBJ2-1, with 7 bases fitting TRBD1. Germline CDR1 SGHTA, CDR2 FQGNSA. The CDR3 runs 13 residues. V lost 5 bases to trimming and J lost 5 bases; unmatched junction nucleotides: 3.

This clonotype was found many times. The V and J genes are TRBV7-2 and TRBJ2-3; D is uncertain. The V end lost 2 bases, the J end lost 2 bases, and 11 bases lay between the germline ends. Per the germline V gene, CDR1 is SGHTA and CDR2 is FQGNSA. This CDR3 contains 15 residues. CDR3 sequence: CASSLMGGPTDTQYF. CDR3 bases: TGTGCCAGCAGCTTAATGGGCGGCCCCACAGATACGCAGTATTTT. Together with reference TRBV7-2 and TRBJ2-3, the CDR3 gives the full variable domain: GAGVSQSPSNKVTEKGKDVELRCDPISGHTALYWYRQSLGQGLEFLIYFQGNSAPDKSGLPSDRFSAERTGGSVSTLTIQRTQQEDSAVYLCASSLMGGPTDTQYFGPGTRLTVL.

This clonotype was seen many times. The rearrangement links TRBV10-1 to TRBJ1-1, with D maybe TRBD1 (5 bases). The CDR3 covers 14 residues. The V gene lost 1 base and the J gene lost 9 bases, with 15 bases spanning the gap. From germline, CDR1 is WNHNN and CDR2 SYGVQD (reference sequence). The CDR3 coding sequence is TGCGCCAGCAGTGAGTTCTTATTGGGGCGTCAAGCTTTCTTT. This gives the protein CASSEFLLGRQAFF.

Concerning this clonotype itself: Given a much more abundant clone one base away, this may be a read error. This chain links TRBV7-9 with TRBJ2-1, with TRBD2 matching 13 bases. CDR1 is SEHNR, CDR2 FQNEAQ, per germline (reference sequence). CDR3 length equals 17 residues. CDR3 DNA sequence: TGTGCCAGCAGCTTCGGGACTAGCGGGGCTCACTACAATGAGCAGCTCTTC. This translates into CASSFGTSGAHYNEQLF.

This clonotype showed up just a few times. V and J are TRBV7-3 and TRBJ2-7, with D hard to call. In germline, CDR1 is SGHTA, CDR2 FQGTGA. CDR3 length: 16 residues. V was pared by 6 bases and J by 5 bases, with 23 bases between. The CDR3 here is CASSLRLYFAPHEQYF. DNA for the CDR3: TGTGCCAGCAGTCTAAGGTTGTACTTCGCTCCCCACGAGCAGTACTTC. Looking up the rest from reference TRBV7-3 and TRBJ2-7 gives the full variable domain: GAGVSQTPSNKVTEKGKYVELRCDPISGHTALYWYRQSLGQGPEFLIYFQGTGAADDSGLPNDRFFAVRPEGSVSTLKIQRTERGDSAVYLCASSLRLYFAPHEQYFGPGTRLTVT.

The sample holds many counts of this clonotype. This chain connects TRBV5-1 to TRBJ2-7, with TRBD2 matching over 13 bases. The trim removed 2 bases at V and 2 bases at J, leaving 7 bases unmatched. The length of the CDR3 is 17 residues. The germline gives CDR1 SGHRS, CDR2 YFSETQ. CDR3 amino acids: CASSFSRTSGSPYEQYF. CDR3 nucleotides: TGCGCCAGCAGCTTCTCTCGGACTAGCGGGAGTCCCTACGAGCAGTACTTC. The whole variable domain, remainder taken from reference TRBV5-1 and TRBJ2-7, is KAGVTQTPRYLIKTRGQQVTLSCSPISGHRSVSWYQQTPGQGLQFLFEYFSETQRNKGNFPGRFSGRQFSNSRSEMNVSTLELGDSALYLCASSFSRTSGSPYEQYFGPGTRLTVT.

V and J are TRBV4-1 and TRBJ1-5; TRBD1 matches at 8 bases. V lost 4 bases, J lost 4 bases, and 9 bases stayed unmatched. CDR3 length: 16 residues. Germline V gives CDR1 MGHRA, CDR2 YSYEKL. CDR3 nucleotides: TGCGCCAGCAGCCGCCCCGGACAGGGAAATAATCAGCCCCAGCATTTT. It codes for CASSRPGQGNNQPQHF.

A few counts support this clonotype. The chain employs TRBV24-1 and TRBJ1-5; D unclear. The CDR3 sequence is 13 residues long. Trimming removed 3 bases from V and 2 bases from J, with 4 bases in between. The germline V gene has CDR1 KGHDR and CDR2 SFDVKD. CDR3 loop: CATSDEGNQPQHF. CDR3 DNA sequence: TGTGCCACCAGTGATGAGGGCAATCAGCCCCAGCATTTT.

This clonotype has more than one count but fewer than ten. The chain has TRBV7-8 and TRBJ2-1; 9 nucleotides match TRBD2. Trimming removed 3 bases from V and 7 bases from J; junction bases left unmatched: 13. The CDR3 length is 17 residues. Germline V gene lookup returns CDR1 SGHVS and CDR2 FQNEAQ. In DNA, the CDR3 is TGTGCCAGCAGCTTCTTCGTTCAAGCGGGAGGAGGGAATGAGCAGTTCTTC. It translates to CASSFFVQAGGGNEQFF.

This clonotype was seen at least ten times. The chain carries TRBV6-2 or TRBV6-3 and TRBJ1-5, with a possible D match to TRBD1 (6 bases). Looked up from germline, CDR1 is MNHEY and CDR2 is SVGEGT. Trimming took 3 bases from V and 5 from J, leaving 26 bases between them. There are 19 residues in the CDR3. As DNA, the CDR3 is TGTGCCAGCAGTTATCCATTAGACCTTCAGGGGATGACGGATCAGCCCCAGCATTTT. This translates into CASSYPLDLQGMTDQPQHF.

The chain is built from TRBV5-1 and TRBJ1-1; D gene uncertain. In germline, CDR1 is SGHRS, CDR2 YFSETQ. Trimming cost V 0 bases and J 1 base, with 10 bases left between them. The CDR3 has 15 residues. Written as DNA, the CDR3 is TGCGCCAGCAGCTTGGTGCGGGAGCCGAACACTGAAGCTTTCTTT. As protein: CASSLVREPNTEAFF.

This clonotype was counted ten times or more. The chain uses TRBV11-1 and TRBJ2-7, with D perhaps TRBD2 (6 bases). The CDR3 totals 14 residues. V shed 3 bases and J shed 5 bases, with 14 bases lying between them. Germline CDR1 is SGHAT and CDR2 is FQDESV (reference sequence). The CDR3 DNA reads as TGTGCCAGCAGCTTTGGCGGGGACGCTCACGAGCAGTACTTC. Translated, it gives CASSFGGDAHEQYF.

This clonotype was seen repeatedly, ten times or more. This chain joins TRBV7-3 and TRBJ2-7, with D tentatively TRBD2 (5 bases). The length of the CDR3 is 15 residues. Germline V lookup: CDR1 SGHTA, CDR2 FQGTGA. Trimming took off 4 bases at V and 2 bases at J, with 15 bases between the two ends. The CDR3 bases are TGTGCCAGCAGCTCAACCCCGGGATCCCCCTACGAGCAGTACTTC. Its protein product is CASSSTPGSPYEQYF.

This clonotype was detected ten times or more. CDR3: CASSRGQGTDTQYF. DNA of the CDR3: TGTGCCAGCAGCCGCGGACAGGGCACAGATACGCAGTATTTT. The genes are TRBV6-1 and TRBJ2-3; 7 bases match TRBD1. J gave up 1 base and V 6 bases, and 4 bases lay outside the gene matches. Germline CDR1 MNHNS, CDR2 SASEGT. CDR3 length equals 14 residues.

The sample holds many counts of this clonotype. The rearrangement uses TRBV20-1 and TRBJ2-1; no clear D. The V gene lost 4 bases and the J gene lost 0 bases, with 13 bases spanning the gap. The CDR3 is 15 amino acids. Germline V gene lookup returns CDR1 DFQATT and CDR2 SNEGSKA (reference sequence). The CDR3 protein is CSATPWPSSYNEQFF. For the CDR3, the DNA is TGCAGTGCTACTCCCTGGCCCAGCTCCTACAATGAGCAGTTCTTC.

This clonotype was seen more than once but under ten times. The chain uses TRBV6-2 or TRBV6-3 and TRBJ2-5, with 13 bases that match TRBD2. Germline V CDR1 and CDR2: MNHEY, SVGEGT. Germline trimming cut 0 bases from V and 5 bases from J; bases unmatched to any gene: 12. The CDR3 contains 19 residues. CDR3 coding DNA: TGTGCCAGCAGTTACTCGACCTCCCGGACTAGCGGGAGCAAGGAGACCCAGTACTTC. It yields the protein CASSYSTSRTSGSKETQYF.

CDR3 sequence (DNA): TGCAGCGTTGAAGATCGCGAGACTAGCCGGCGGGATGAGCAGTTCTTC. This sequence encodes CSVEDRETSRRDEQFF. The chain recombines TRBV20-1 with TRBJ2-1; 7 bases are a match to TRBD2. CDR1 is DFQATT, CDR2 SNEGSKA, per germline (reference sequence). CDR3 size: 16 residues.

The genes are TRBV6-5 and TRBJ1-2, with TRBD1 identical over 9 bases. V gave up 2 bases and J gave up 8 bases; unmatched junction bases: 9. Germline CDR1 MNHEY, CDR2 SVGAGI. CDR3 length: 15 amino acids. The CDR3: CASSYPGTGIGGYTF. The CDR3 DNA reads as TGTGCCAGCAGTTACCCAGGGACAGGGATCGGGGGCTACACCTTC.

This rearrangement joins TRBV4-1 to TRBJ2-7; no clear D gene. The germline V and J ends were trimmed by 3 bases and 4 bases, with 7 bases remaining between them. Per germline, CDR1 MGHRA and CDR2 YSYEKL. The CDR3 has 12 amino acids. In DNA form, the CDR3 reads TGCGCCAGCAGCCATTCTAAGTACGAGCAGTACTTC. It translates to CASSHSKYEQYF.

The sample holds a few counts of this clonotype. The chain joins TRBV24-1 to TRBJ1-2; 7 nucleotides agree with TRBD1. The CDR3 has 14 amino acids. The V gene's germline CDR1 is KGHDR and CDR2 SFDVKD. The V gene end was trimmed by 2 bases and the J gene end by 4 bases; junction bases not matched to a gene: 3. The CDR3 protein is CATSDSSGGYGYTF. Here the CDR3 DNA reads TGTGCCACCAGTGATTCCTCAGGGGGCTATGGCTACACCTTC.

This clonotype was recorded a few times. The chain employs TRBV6-2 or TRBV6-3 and TRBJ2-7, with a possible D match to TRBD1 (5 bases). CDR1 is MNHEY, CDR2 SVGEGT, per germline. This CDR3 is built from 12 residues. Deletions cut 6 bases from V and 8 bases from J, with 14 bases between. In DNA, the CDR3 is TGTGCCAGCAGGCGCGACAGACCCAAGCAGTACTTC. Translating gives CASRRDRPKQYF.

V and J are TRBV28 and TRBJ2-1, with 9 bases that match TRBD1. V lost 4 bases, J lost 6 bases, and 4 bases stayed unmatched. This CDR3 spans 14 amino acids. CDR1 and CDR2 from the germline V gene are MDHEN and SYDVKM. The CDR3 sequence: CASSSGQGPNEQFF. The CDR3 DNA reads as TGTGCCAGCAGTTCGGGACAGGGTCCCAATGAGCAGTTCTTC.

The chain is built from TRBV19 and TRBJ2-2; TRBD2 might be the D (8 bases). The CDR3 is made up of 14 amino acids. Trimming pared 11 bases from V and 7 bases from J, leaving 20 bases between. Germline CDR1 and CDR2: LNHDA and SQIVND (reference sequence). CDR3 sequence: CASREGARIGELFF. For the CDR3, the DNA is TGTGCCTCACGGGAGGGGGCGCGTATCGGGGAGCTGTTTTTT.